This TCR beta chain was sequenced during a study of early T cells in non-severe SARS-CoV-2 infection. For the study at large: The sequenced material was bulk RNA from unsorted whole blood, and its chains were unpaired.

Study-wide results and limits: Matching against VDJdb likely underestimated virus-specific expansions, favoring anti-spike CD8.

This CDR3 is 14 amino acids long. CDR1 and CDR2 from the germline V gene are MDHEN and SYDVKM. Germline trimming cut 5 bases from V and 4 bases from J; bases unmatched to any gene: 6. Notes on this clonotype: No antigen is known for it.

Unique molecular identifier tags were affixed to discrete cDNA molecules. MiXCR, run by TCRdb on the 5' RACE reads, gives a single entry per CDR3 protein. The data show around 65,000 distinct CDR3 sequences, with around 12% seen just once and roughly 1.4% held by the top ten. The TCR was taken from an adult who was a healthcare worker with PCR-confirmed SARS-CoV-2 infection or an uninfected control (not recorded which). Here the sequenced sample was whole blood, taken at baseline. This chain uses TRBV28 with TRBJ1-2, with 8 bases matching TRBD1. As DNA, the CDR3 is TGTGCCAGCAGTCCCAATCAGGGGGCCTATGGCTACACCTTC. The encoded protein is CASSPNQGAYGYTF.